This T cell receptor beta chain was obtained from a study of blood T cell repertoires in COVID-19. Background on the study: Sources were T cells, B-cell-depleted T cells, or PBMCs; the material itself was cDNA or gDNA.

Some clones are missing from TCRdb's copy, which holds only in-frame ones; the method was immunoSEQ multiplex PCR. The sample lists roughly 180,000 clones; 79% were seen once. Germline lookup yields CDR1 LNHDA and CDR2 SQIVND (reference sequence). This CDR3 spans 12 amino acids. J was trimmed by 9 bases and V by 6 bases; bases with no gene match: 5. The sequencing sample was made of peripheral blood. The source is a man in his 60s with active or convalescent COVID-19. The chain employs TRBV19 and TRBJ2-1, with 7 nucleotides matching TRBD2. In DNA form, the CDR3 reads TGTGCCAGTAGGGGAGGGAATGGTGAGCAGTTCTTC. Protein: CASRGGNGEQFF. The full variable domain, completed using reference TRBV19 and TRBJ2-1, is DGGITQSPKYLFRKEGQNVTLSCEQNLNHDAMYWYRQDPGQGLRLIYYSQIVNDFQKGDIAEGYSVSREKKESFPLTVTSAQKNPTAFYLCASRGGNGEQFFGPGTRLTVL.